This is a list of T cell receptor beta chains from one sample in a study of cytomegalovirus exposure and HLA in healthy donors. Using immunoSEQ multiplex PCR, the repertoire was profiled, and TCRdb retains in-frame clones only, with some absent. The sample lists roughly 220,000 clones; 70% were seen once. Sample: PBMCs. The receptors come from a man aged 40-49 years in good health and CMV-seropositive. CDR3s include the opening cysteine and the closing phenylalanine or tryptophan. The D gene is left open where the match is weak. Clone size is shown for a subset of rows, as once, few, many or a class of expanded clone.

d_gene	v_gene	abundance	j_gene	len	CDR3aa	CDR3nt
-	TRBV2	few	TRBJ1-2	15	CASREGVGANYGYTF	TGTGCCAGCCGGGAGGGAGTCGGAGCTAACTATGGCTACACCTTC
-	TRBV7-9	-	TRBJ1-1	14	CASSLGVMNTEAFF	TGTGCCAGCAGCTTAGGCGTCATGAACACTGAAGCTTTCTTT
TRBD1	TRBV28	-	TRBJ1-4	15	CASSTPGTDNEKLFF	TGTGCCAGCAGTACCCCCGGGACAGATAATGAAAAACTGTTTTTT
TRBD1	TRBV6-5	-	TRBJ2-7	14	CASSAGTGRYEQYF	TGTGCCAGCAGCGCCGGGACAGGGAGATACGAGCAGTACTTC
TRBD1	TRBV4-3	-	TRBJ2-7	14	CASSQGRQGYEQYF	TGCGCCAGCAGCCAAGGGCGACAGGGCTACGAGCAGTACTTC
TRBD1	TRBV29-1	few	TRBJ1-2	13	CSVGGQGGYGYTF	TGCAGCGTTGGAGGACAGGGAGGGTATGGCTACACCTTC
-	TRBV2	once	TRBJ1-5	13	CASSDAVIQPQHF	TGTGCCAGCAGTGACGCGGTCATTCAGCCCCAGCATTTT
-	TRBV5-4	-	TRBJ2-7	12	CASSSSGSGQYF	TGTGCCAGCAGCTCATCAGGGTCTGGGCAGTACTTC
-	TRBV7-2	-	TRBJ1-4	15	CASSPRGTTNEKLFF	TGTGCCAGCAGCCCTAGGGGGACGACTAATGAAAAACTGTTTTTT
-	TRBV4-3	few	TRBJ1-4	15	CASSQDRGANEKLFF	TGCGCCAGCAGCCAAGATAGAGGAGCCAATGAAAAACTGTTTTTT
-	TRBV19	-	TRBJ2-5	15	CASSIGGTGQETQYF	TGTGCCAGTAGTATAGGAGGCACGGGGCAAGAGACCCAGTACTTC
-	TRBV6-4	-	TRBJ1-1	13	CASRLAGASEAFF	TGTGCCAGCAGGCTGGCGGGGGCCTCTGAAGCTTTCTTT
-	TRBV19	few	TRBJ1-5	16	CASSIWTDFMGQPQHF	TGTGCCAGTAGTATCTGGACAGATTTCATGGGACAGCCCCAGCATTTT
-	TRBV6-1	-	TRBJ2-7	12	CASSYGQTEQYF	TGTGCCAGCAGTTATGGGCAGACCGAGCAGTACTTC
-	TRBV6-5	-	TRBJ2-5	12	CASSEDGETQYF	TGTGCCAGCAGTGAAGACGGGGAGACCCAGTACTTC
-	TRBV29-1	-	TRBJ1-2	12	CSVEVGDYGYTF	TGCAGCGTTGAAGTAGGGGATTATGGCTACACCTTC
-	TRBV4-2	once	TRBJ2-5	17	CASSQDAVGGGQETQYF	TGTGCCAGCAGCCAAGATGCTGTAGGGGGGGGGCAAGAGACCCAGTACTTC
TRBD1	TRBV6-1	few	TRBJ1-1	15	CASSGGTAPNTEAFF	TGTGCCAGCAGTGGAGGGACAGCCCCGAACACTGAAGCTTTCTTT
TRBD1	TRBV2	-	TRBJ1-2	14	CASTVSGTGVGYTF	TGTGCCAGCACCGTCTCCGGGACAGGGGTCGGCTACACCTTC
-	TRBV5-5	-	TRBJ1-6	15	CASRPDRSYNSPLHF	TGTGCCAGCAGACCCGACAGGTCCTATAATTCACCCCTCCACTTT
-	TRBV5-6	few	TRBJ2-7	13	CASSLTESAEQYF	TGTGCCAGCAGCTTAACAGAGTCCGCTGAGCAGTACTTC
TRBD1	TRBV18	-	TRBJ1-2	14	CASSPGQGGDGYTF	TGTGCCAGCTCTCCCGGACAGGGGGGTGATGGCTACACCTTC
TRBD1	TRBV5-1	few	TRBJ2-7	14	CASSFGTGPYEQYF	TGCGCCAGCAGCTTTGGGACAGGTCCCTACGAGCAGTACTTC
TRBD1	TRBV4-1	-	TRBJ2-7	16	CASSRVGQGFSYEQYF	TGCGCCAGCAGCCGAGTGGGACAGGGCTTCTCCTACGAGCAGTACTTC
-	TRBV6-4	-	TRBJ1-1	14	CASSETAQNTEAFF	TGTGCCAGCAGTGAAACAGCCCAGAACACTGAAGCTTTCTTT
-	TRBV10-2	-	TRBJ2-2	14	CASRGTLDTGELFF	TGCGCCAGCAGGGGGACACTGGACACCGGGGAGCTGTTTTTT
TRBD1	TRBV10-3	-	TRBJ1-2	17	CAISESGTGRPSDGYTF	TGTGCCATCAGTGAGTCAGGGACAGGGAGGCCCTCAGATGGCTACACCTTC
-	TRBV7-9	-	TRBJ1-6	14	CASSADRHNSPLHF	TGTGCCAGCAGCGCGGACAGACATAATTCACCCCTCCACTTT
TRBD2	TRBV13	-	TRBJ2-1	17	CASSSWTSGGDYNEQFF	TGTGCCAGCAGCTCCTGGACTAGCGGGGGGGATTACAATGAGCAGTTCTTC
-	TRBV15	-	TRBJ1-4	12	CATSRALGGLFF	TGTGCCACCAGCAGAGCGTTAGGAGGTCTGTTTTTT
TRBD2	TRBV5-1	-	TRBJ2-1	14	CASSLLGLAGRQFF	TGCGCCAGCAGCCTACTCGGACTAGCGGGGAGGCAGTTCTTC
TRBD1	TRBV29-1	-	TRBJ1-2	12	CSVDKGARGYTF	TGCAGCGTTGACAAGGGGGCGCGTGGCTACACCTTC
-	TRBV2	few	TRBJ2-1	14	CASSEGGAYNEQFF	TGTGCCAGCAGCGAGGGCGGGGCCTACAATGAGCAGTTCTTC
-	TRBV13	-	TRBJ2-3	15	CASSPKLRSTDTQYF	TGTGCCAGCAGCCCGAAACTCAGGAGCACAGATACGCAGTATTTT
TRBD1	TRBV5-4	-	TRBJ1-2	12	CASSTLDRAYTF	TGTGCCAGCAGCACCCTAGACAGGGCCTACACCTTC